This T cell receptor (beta chain) is drawn from a study of blood T cell repertoires in COVID-19. For the study at large: COVID-19 samples, acute and convalescent, were from the United States, Italy and Spain.

Original processing notes: Amplification of reference gene primers was used by the study to estimate nucleated cell counts. The method was immunoSEQ multiplex PCR; TCRdb's version includes in-frame clones alone and lacks a portion of them. That table supplies the V and J calls and clone size; D and trimming were determined from the DNA. The sample lists some 97,000 clones; 85% were seen once. This clonotype was sampled from a human donor in a cohort sampled during active COVID-19. The sequencing input was peripheral blood.

CDR3 nucleotides: TGTGCCAGCAGCCAAGGTAGCCAGGGCCTGAACACTGAAGCTTTCTTT. As protein: CASSQGSQGLNTEAFF. The gene calls are TRBV3-1 (or the pseudogene TRBV3-2) and TRBJ1-1, with D possibly matching TRBD1 (5 bases). Germline V gene data show CDR1 as LGHDT and CDR2 as YNNKEL (reference sequence). Trimming pared 1 base from V and 0 bases from J, leaving 12 bases between. The CDR3 length is 16 residues.